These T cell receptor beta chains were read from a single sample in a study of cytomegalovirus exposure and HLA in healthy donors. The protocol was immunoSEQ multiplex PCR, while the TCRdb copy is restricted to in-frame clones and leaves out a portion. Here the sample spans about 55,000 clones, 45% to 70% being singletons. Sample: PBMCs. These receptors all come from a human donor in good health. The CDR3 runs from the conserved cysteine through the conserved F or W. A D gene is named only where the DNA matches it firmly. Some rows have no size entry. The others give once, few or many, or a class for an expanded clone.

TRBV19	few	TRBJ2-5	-	TGTGCCAGTAGTATGGGGCGGATACTTCAAGAGACCCAGTACTTC	CASSMGRILQETQYF
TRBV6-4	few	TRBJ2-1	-	TGTGCCAGCAGTCTCACTACGGGAGCGGTTGAGCAGTTCTTC	CASSLTTGAVEQFF
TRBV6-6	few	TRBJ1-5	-	TGTGCCAGCAGTACGGGGAGGGATAGCAATCAGCCCCAGCATTTT	CASSTGRDSNQPQHF
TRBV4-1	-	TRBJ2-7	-	TGCGCCAGCAGCCAAGATTTCTGGGGGGTTTGGTACGAGCAGTACTTC	CASSQDFWGVWYEQYF
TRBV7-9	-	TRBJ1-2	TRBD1	TGTGCCAGCAGCCCGGGACAGATTGGCTACACCTTC	CASSPGQIGYTF
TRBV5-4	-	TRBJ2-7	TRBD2	TGTGCCAGCAGCGCGGGACTAGCGGATTACTACGAGCAGTACTTC	CASSAGLADYYEQYF
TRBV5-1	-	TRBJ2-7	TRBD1	TGCGCCAGCAGCTTGGTAGCAGGGGGTAGCTCCTACGAGCAGTACTTC	CASSLVAGGSSYEQYF
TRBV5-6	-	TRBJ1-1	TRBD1	TGTGCCAGCAGCTCCTTCCCGGGGACAGGTCCCCCCAGTACTGAAGCTTTCTTT	CASSSFPGTGPPSTEAFF
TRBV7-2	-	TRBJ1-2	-	TGTGCCAGCAGCGCCCAGACGGGGAACTATGGCTACACCTTC	CASSAQTGNYGYTF
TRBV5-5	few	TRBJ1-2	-	TGTGCCAGCAGCTTGGCAGGGCAGATGGGCTACACCTTC	CASSLAGQMGYTF
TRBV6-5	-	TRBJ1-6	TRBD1	TGTGCCAGCAGTTACAAGGGACAGGGCCTTTGGCCCCTCCACTTT	CASSYKGQGLWPLHF
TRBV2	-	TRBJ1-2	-	TGTGCCAGCAGATCCGGACAGTCTAACTATGGCTACACCTTC	CASRSGQSNYGYTF
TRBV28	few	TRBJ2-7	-	TGTGCCAGCAGCCTTACTAGGCTGTACTTC	CASSLTRLYF
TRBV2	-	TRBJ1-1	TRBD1	TGTGCCAGCAGACCGGGACAGGGAAATATGAACACTGAAGCTTTCTTT	CASRPGQGNMNTEAFF
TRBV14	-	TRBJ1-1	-	TGTGCCAGCGGGGGCAGGGGAGAAAAGACTGAAGCTTTCTTT	CASGGRGEKTEAFF
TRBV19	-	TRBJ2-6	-	TGTGCCAGTTCAAAGGGCCGGGGTGCATCTGGGGCCAACGTCCTGACTTTC	CASSKGRGASGANVLTF
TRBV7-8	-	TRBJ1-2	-	TGTGCCAGCAGCTTGGGGGCGGGGGGCGCAAGGTATGGCTACACCTTC	CASSLGAGGARYGYTF
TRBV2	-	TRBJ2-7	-	TGTGCCAGCAGTGAAGGGGCAACCGGTACCTACGAGCAGTACTTC	CASSEGATGTYEQYF
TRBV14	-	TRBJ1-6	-	TGTGCCAGCAGCCAAGATCTCAGGGGAACCCTCCACTTT	CASSQDLRGTLHF
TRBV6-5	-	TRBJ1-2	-	TGTGCCAGCAGTGAACAACAGGGAGACGGCTACACCTTC	CASSEQQGDGYTF
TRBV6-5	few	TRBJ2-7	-	TGTGCCAGCAGTTACCGAGGTCAAGTGGGCGAGCAGTACTTC	CASSYRGQVGEQYF
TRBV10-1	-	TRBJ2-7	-	TGCGCCAGCAGCCCCGGTAAATCCTACGAGCAGTACTTC	CASSPGKSYEQYF
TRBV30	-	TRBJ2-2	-	TGTGCCTGGAGTGTAGGCAGGGTTGAGGCCCGGGAGCTGTTTTTT	CAWSVGRVEARELFF
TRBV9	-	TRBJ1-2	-	TGTGCCAGCAGCGTAGCCAAGACGGGGACTCAAGGCTACACCTTC	CASSVAKTGTQGYTF
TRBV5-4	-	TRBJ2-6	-	TGTGCCAGCAACTCCGGCTGGACAGTGACCTCTGGGGCCAACGTCCTGACTTTC	CASNSGWTVTSGANVLTF
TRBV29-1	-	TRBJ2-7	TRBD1	TGCAGCGGGATGGGACAGGGGAGAGAGCAGTACTTC	CSGMGQGREQYF